This T cell receptor (beta chain) was recorded in a study of early T cells in non-severe SARS-CoV-2 infection. Study-wide results and limits: VDJdb matching skewed toward anti-spike CD8 responses, missing private and CD4 specificities.

Researchers attached unique molecular identifiers to individual cDNA molecules. TCRdb passed the 5' RACE reads through MiXCR, listing each CDR3 protein once. Of roughly 50,000 distinct CDR3 sequences in the sample, 6.2% were seen once. The CDR3 has 17 amino acids. The germline gives CDR1 SEHNR, CDR2 FQNEAQ (reference sequence). V lost 5 bases, J lost 0 bases, and 17 bases lay in between. The sample holds a few counts of this clonotype. The antigen remains unidentified. The sequencing used whole blood, collected at baseline. The chain employs TRBV7-9 and TRBJ2-4; D may match TRBD1 or TRBD2 (5 bases each). This TCR came from an adult who was a healthcare worker with PCR-confirmed SARS-CoV-2 infection or an uninfected control (not recorded which). For the CDR3, the DNA is TGTGCCAGCAGCCCTACAGGAGCGGTATTAGCCAAAAACATTCAGTACTTC. This gives the protein CASSPTGAVLAKNIQYF.